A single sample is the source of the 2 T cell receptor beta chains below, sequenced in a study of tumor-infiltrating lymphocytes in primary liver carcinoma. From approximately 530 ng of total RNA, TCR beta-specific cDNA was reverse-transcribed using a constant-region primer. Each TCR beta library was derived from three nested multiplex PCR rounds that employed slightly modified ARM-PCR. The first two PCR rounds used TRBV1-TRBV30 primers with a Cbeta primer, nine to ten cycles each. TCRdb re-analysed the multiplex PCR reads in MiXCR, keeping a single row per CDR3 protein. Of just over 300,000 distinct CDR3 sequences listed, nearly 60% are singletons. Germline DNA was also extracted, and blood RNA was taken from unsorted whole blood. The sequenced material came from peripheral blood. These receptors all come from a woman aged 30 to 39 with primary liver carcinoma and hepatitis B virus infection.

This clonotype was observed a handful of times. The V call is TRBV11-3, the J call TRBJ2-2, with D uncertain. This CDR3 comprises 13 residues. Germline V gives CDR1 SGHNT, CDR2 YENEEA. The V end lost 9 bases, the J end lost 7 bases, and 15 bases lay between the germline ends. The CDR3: CASNLTMSGELFF. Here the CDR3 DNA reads TGTGCCAGTAACTTGACCATGAGCGGGGAGCTGTTTTTT.

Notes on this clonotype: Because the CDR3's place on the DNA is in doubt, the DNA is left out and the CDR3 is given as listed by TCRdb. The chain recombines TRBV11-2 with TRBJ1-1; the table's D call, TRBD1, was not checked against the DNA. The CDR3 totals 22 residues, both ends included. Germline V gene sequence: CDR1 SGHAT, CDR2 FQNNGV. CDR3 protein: CASSIGTGTYEQYFGPNTEAFF.